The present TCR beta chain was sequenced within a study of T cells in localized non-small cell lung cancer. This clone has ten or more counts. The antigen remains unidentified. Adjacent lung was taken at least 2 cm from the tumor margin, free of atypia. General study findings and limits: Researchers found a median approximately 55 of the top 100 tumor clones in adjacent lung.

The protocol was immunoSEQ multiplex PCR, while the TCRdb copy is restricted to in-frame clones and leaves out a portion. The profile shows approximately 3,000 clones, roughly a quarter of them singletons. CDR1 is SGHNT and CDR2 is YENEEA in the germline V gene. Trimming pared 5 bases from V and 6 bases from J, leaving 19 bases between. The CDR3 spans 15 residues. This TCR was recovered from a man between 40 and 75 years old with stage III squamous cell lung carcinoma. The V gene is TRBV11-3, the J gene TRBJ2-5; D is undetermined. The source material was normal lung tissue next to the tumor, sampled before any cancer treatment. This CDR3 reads CASSGRVGWEKTQYF. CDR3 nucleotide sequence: TGTGCCAGCAGCGGTCGGGTTGGGTGGGAAAAGACCCAGTACTTC.